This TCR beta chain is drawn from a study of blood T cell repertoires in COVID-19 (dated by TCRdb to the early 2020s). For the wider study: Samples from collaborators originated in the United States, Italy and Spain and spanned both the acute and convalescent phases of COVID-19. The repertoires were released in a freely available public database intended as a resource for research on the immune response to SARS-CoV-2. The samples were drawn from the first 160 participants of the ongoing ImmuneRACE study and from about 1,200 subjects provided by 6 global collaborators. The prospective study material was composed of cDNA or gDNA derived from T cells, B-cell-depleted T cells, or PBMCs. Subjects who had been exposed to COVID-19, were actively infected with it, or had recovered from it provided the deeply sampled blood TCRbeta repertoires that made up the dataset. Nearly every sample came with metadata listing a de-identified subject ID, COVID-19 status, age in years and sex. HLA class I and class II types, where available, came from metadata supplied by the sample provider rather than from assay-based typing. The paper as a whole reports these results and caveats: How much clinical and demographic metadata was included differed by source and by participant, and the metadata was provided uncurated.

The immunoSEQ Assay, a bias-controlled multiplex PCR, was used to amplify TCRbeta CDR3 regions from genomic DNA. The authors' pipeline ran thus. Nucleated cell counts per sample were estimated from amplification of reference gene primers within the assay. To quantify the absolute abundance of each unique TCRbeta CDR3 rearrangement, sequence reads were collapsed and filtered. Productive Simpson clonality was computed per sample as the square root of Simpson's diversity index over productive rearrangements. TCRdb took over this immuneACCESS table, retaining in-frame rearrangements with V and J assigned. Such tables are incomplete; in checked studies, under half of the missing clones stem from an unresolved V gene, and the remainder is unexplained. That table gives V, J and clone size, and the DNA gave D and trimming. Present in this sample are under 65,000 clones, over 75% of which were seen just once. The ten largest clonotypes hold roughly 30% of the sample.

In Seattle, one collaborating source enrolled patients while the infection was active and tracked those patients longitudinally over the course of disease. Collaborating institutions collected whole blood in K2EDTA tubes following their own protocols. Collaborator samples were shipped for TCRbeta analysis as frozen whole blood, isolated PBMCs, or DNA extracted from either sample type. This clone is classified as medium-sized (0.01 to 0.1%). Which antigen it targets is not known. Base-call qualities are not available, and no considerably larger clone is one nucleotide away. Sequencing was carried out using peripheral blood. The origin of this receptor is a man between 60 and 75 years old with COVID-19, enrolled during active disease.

Read as DNA, the sequence is TGTGCCAGCAGTTTACAGTTATACAATGAGCAGTTCTTC. This is translated as CASSLQLYNEQFF. This receptor chain uses TRBV12-3 or TRBV12-4 and TRBJ2-1; the D gene assignment is ambiguous. Relative to germline, V is 2 bases shorter and J is 4 bases shorter, with 6 bases between their ends. From the cysteine up to the phenylalanine, the CDR3 has a length of 13 residues. Of the read, only the CDR3 DNA is kept; its 39 bases are in frame from base 1.